Described below is a single T cell receptor beta chain sequence and its context. Its antigen is unknown. From germline, CDR1 is SGHDT and CDR2 YYEEEE. The V segment lost 6 bases and the J segment 4 bases; nucleotides outside the gene matches: 2. This CDR3 is built from 13 residues. This sample was included in a study of cytomegalovirus exposure and HLA in healthy donors. Findings of the study overall: Immune exposure information comprised only CMV serostatus. TCR beta chain V- and J-gene trimming was linked, in a later analysis, to a missense variant in DCLRE1C. About 87% or about 30% of the time was how often most TCR beta V segments were productive, according to an earlier analysis.

PCR amplification relied on 60 Vbeta primers (plus 13 Jbeta primers). Only in-frame clones appear in the TCRdb table, and some are missing; sequencing was by immunoSEQ multiplex PCR. Of approximately 130,000 clones listed, about 73% are singletons. Participants comprised healthy donors of bone marrow. Sequencing was performed on PBMCs. V is TRBV5-6 and J is TRBJ2-3; 10 positions match TRBD1. This receptor was taken from a woman aged 40 to 50 in good health and CMV-seronegative. The CDR3 region is CASIGQGADTQYF. CDR3 DNA: TGTGCCAGCATAGGACAGGGGGCAGATACGCAGTATTTT. Full variable domain (missing parts from reference TRBV5-6 and TRBJ2-3): DAGVTQSPTHLIKTRGQQVTLRCSPKSGHDTVSWYQQALGQGPQFIFQYYEEEERQRGNFPDRFSGHQFPNYSSELNVNALLLGDSALYLCASIGQGADTQYFGPGTRLTVL.